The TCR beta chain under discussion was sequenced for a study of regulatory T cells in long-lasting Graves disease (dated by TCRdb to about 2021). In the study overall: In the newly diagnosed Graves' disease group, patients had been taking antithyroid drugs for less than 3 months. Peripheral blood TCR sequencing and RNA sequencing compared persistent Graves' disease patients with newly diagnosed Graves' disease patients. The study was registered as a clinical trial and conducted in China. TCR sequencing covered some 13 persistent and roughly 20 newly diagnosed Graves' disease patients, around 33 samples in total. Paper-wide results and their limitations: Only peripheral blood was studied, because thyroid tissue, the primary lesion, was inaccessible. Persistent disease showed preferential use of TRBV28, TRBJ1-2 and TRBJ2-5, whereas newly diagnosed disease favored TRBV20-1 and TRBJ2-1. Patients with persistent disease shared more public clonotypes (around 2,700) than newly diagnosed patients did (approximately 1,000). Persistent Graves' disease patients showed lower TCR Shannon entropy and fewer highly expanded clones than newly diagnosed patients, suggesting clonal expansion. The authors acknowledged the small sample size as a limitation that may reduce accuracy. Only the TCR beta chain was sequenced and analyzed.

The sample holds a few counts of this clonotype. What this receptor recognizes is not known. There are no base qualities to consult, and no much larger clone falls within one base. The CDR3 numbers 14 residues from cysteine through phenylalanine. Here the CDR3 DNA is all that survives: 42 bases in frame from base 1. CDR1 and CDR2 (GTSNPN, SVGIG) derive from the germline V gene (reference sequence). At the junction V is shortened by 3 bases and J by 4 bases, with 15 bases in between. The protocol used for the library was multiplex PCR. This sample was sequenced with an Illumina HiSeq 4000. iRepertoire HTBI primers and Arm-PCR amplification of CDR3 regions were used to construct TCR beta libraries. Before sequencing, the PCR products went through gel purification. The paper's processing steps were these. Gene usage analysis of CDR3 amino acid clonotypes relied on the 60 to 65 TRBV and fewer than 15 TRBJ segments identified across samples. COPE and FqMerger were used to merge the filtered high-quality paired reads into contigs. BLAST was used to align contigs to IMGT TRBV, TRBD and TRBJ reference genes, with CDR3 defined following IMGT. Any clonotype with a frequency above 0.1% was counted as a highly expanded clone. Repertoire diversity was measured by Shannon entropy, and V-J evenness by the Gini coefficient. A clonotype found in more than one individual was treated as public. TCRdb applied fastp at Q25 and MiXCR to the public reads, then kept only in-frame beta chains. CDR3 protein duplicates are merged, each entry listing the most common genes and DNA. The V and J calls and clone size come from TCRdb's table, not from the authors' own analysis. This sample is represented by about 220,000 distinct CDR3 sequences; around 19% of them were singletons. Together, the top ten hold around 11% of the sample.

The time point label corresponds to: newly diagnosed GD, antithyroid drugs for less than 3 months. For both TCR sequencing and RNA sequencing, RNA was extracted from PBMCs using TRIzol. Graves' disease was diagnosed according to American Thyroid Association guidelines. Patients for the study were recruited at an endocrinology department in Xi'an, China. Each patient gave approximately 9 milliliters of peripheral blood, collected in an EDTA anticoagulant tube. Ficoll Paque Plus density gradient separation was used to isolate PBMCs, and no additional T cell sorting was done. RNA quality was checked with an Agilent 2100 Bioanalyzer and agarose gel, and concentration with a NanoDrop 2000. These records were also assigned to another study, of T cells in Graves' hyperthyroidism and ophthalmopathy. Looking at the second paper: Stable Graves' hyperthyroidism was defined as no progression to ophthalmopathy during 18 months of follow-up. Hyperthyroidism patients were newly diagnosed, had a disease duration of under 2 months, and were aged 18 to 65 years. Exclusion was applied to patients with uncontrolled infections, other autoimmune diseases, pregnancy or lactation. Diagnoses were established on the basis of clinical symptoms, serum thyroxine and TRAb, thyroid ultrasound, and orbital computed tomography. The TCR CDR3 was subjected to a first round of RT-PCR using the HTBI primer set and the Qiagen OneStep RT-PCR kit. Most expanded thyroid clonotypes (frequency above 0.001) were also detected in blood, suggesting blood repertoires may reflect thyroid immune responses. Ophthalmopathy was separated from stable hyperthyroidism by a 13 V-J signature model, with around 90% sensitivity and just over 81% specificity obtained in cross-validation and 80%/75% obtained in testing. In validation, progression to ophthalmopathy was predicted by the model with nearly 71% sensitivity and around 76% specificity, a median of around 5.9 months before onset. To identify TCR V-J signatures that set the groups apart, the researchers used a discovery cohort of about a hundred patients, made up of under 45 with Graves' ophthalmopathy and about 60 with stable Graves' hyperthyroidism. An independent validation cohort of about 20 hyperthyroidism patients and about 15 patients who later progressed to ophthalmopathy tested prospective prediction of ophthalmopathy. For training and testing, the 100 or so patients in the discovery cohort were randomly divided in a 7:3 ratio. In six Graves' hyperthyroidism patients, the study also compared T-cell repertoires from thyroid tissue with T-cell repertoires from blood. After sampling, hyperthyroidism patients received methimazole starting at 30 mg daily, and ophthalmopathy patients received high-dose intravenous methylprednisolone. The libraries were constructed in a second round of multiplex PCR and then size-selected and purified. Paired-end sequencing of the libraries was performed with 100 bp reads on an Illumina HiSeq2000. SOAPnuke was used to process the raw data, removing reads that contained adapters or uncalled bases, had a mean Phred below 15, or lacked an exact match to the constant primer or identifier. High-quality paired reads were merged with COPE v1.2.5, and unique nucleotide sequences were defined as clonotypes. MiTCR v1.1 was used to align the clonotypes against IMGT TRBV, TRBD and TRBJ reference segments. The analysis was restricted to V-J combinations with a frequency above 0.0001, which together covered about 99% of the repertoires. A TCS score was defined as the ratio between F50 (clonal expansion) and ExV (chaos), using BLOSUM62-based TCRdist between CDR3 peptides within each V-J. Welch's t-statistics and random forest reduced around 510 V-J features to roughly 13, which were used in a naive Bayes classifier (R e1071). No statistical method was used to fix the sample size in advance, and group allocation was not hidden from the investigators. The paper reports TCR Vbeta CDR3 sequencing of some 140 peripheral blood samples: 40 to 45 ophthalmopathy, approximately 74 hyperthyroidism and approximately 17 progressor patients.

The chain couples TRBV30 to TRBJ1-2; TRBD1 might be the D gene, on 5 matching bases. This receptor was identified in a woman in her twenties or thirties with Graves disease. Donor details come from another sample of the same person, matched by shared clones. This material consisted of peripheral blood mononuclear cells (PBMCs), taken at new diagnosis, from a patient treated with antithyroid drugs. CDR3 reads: CAWSPRQGGYGYTF. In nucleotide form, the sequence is TGTGCCTGGAGCCCCAGGCAGGGAGGCTATGGCTACACCTTC.